This record looks at one TCR beta chain sequence and its context. The antigen is unknown. This record belongs to a study of T cells after yellow fever vaccination. Study at large: Some fractions had low cell numbers, and these were prepared with SMART-Seq v4 Ultra Low Input.

Points from the study as a whole: The secondary response was weaker, and its peak arrived faster, on day 5 versus 15. Most primary-vaccination clones reappeared after the booster (more than 95% CD4, about 88% CD8).

Universal primer sites and UMIs were introduced during 5'RACE template-switching synthesis of TCR cDNA. MiXCR, applied by TCRdb to the 5' RACE reads, yields one record per CDR3 protein. The data show a few hundred thousand distinct CDR3 sequences, with 6.5% to 8.5% seen just once and roughly 19% held by the top ten. The receptor was isolated from a man aged 18 to 30 who received the YFV17D yellow fever vaccine. This sample comprised PBMCs, obtained about 41 days after the first yellow fever vaccination.

Written as DNA, the CDR3 is TGTGCCACCCGGCGGAGTCCAGCCTCCAACTACGAGCAGTACTTC. Its translation is CATRRSPASNYEQYF. The chain joins TRBV27 to TRBJ2-7; D unresolved. Germline V CDR1 and CDR2: MNHEY, SMNVEV (reference sequence). This CDR3 is 15 amino acids long. V was clipped by 10 bases and J by 3 bases, with 22 bases between them.